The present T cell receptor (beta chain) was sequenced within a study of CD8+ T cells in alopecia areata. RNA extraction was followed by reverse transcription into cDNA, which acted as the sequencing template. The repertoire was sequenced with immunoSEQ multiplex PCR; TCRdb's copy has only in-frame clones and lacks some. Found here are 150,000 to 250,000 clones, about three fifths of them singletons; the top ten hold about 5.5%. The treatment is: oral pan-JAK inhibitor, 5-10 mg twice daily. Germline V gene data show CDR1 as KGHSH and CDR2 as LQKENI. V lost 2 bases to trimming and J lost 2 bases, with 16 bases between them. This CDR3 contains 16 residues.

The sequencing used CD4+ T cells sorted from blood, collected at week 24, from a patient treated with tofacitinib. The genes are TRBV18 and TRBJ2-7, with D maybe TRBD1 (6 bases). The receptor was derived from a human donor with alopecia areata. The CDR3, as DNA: TGTGCCAGCTCACCAATGGGGACAACCTCTACCTACGAGCAGTACTTC. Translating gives CASSPMGTTSTYEQYF.